Listed here are 24 T cell receptor beta chains from one sample, sequenced in a study of molecular identifiers for immune sequencing clone quantification. TCRdb reprocessed the PCR reads with MiXCR, giving one entry per CDR3 protein. The sample has under 85,000 distinct CDR3 sequences, under 20% seen once. Sequenced material: naive CD8+ T cells from blood, with Jurkat cell RNA spiked in. Subset meaning: FACS-sorted CD8+CD4-CCR7+CD45RA+ naive T cells. Every receptor here comes from a human donor in good health. Some libraries in this study had Jurkat cell RNA spiked in.

Many counts were recorded for this clonotype. The gene calls are TRBV27 and TRBJ2-3; D uncertain. The CDR3 contains 15 residues. With 1 base removed from V and 2 bases from J, the gap between germline ends came to 10 bases. Germline CDR1 MNHEY, CDR2 SMNVEV (reference sequence). For the CDR3, the DNA is TGTGCCAGCAGTTTATTGTCGGGCAACACAGATACGCAGTATTTT. It codes for CASSLLSGNTDTQYF.

The chain couples TRBV4-1 to TRBJ1-4; weak D call: TRBD1 (5 bases). This CDR3 contains 14 residues. CDR1 is MGHRA and CDR2 is YSYEKL in the germline V gene. Trimming shortened V by 1 base and J by 14 bases, and 17 bases separated the two germline ends. CDR3 sequence: CASSQVSGTAGLFF. The CDR3, as DNA: TGCGCCAGCAGCCAAGTAAGCGGGACGGCGGGTCTGTTTTTT.

This chain uses TRBV27 with TRBJ1-1; D remains ambiguous. V lost 4 bases, J lost 1 base, and 7 bases lay in between. Looked up from germline, CDR1 is MNHEY and CDR2 is SMNVEV (reference sequence). The CDR3 has 13 amino acids. As DNA, the CDR3 is TGTGCCAGCAGTTCGTTGGGGAACACTGAAGCTTTCTTT. It specifies CASSSLGNTEAFF.

V and J are TRBV18 and TRBJ2-7, with D perhaps matching TRBD1 (6 bases). V lost 5 bases to trimming and J lost 0 bases, with 8 bases between them. There are 13 residues in the CDR3. Germline V gene data show CDR1 as KGHSH and CDR2 as LQKENI. The CDR3 is CASSATGSYEQYF. CDR3 nucleotide sequence: TGTGCCAGCTCAGCGACAGGCTCCTACGAGCAGTACTTC.

In this sample, this clonotype turned up many times. The rearrangement joins TRBV5-4 to TRBJ2-7; the D is unclear. Trimming left V 4 bases short and J 2 bases short, with 13 bases between. The CDR3 is 14 amino acids. From germline, CDR1 is SGHNT and CDR2 YYREEE (reference sequence). The CDR3 loop is CASSPALITYEQYF. The DNA of the CDR3 is TGTGCCAGCAGCCCGGCGCTGATAACCTACGAGCAGTACTTC.

This clonotype was observed at least ten times. The chain combines TRBV7-2 with TRBJ2-3; tentatively, D is TRBD2 (6 bases). Germline V CDR1 and CDR2: SGHTA, FQGNSA. V lost 1 base, J lost 2 bases, and 13 bases lay in between. The CDR3 covers 16 residues. The CDR3 sequence is CASSLGWRGPTDTQYF. The CDR3 DNA follows: TGTGCCAGCAGCTTAGGCTGGCGGGGACCCACAGATACGCAGTATTTT.

This clonotype was recorded a few times. The chain employs TRBV5-1 and TRBJ2-3; 7 nucleotides align to TRBD2. V shed 4 bases, J shed 4 bases, and the junction held 15 bases outside the gene matches. Germline lookup yields CDR1 SGHRS and CDR2 YFSETQ. The CDR3 covers 17 residues. This chain's CDR3 is CASSPGGLMAEADTQYF. In DNA form, the CDR3 reads TGCGCCAGCAGCCCGGGGGGTTTGATGGCGGAGGCAGATACGCAGTATTTT.

In this sample, this clonotype turned up many times. V usage is TRBV5-1 and J usage is TRBJ2-1; D unclear. The CDR3 has 13 amino acids. Per the germline V gene, CDR1 is SGHRS and CDR2 is YFSETQ. V was shortened by 1 base and J by 8 bases, with 10 bases between the two germline ends. The CDR3 DNA reads as TGCGCCAGCAGCTTGATAATCCAACATGAGCAGTTCTTC. Amino acids: CASSLIIQHEQFF. The whole variable domain, remainder taken from reference TRBV5-1 and TRBJ2-1, is KAGVTQTPRYLIKTRGQQVTLSCSPISGHRSVSWYQQTPGQGLQFLFEYFSETQRNKGNFPGRFSGRQFSNSRSEMNVSTLELGDSALYLCASSLIIQHEQFFGPGTRLTVL.

The chain joins TRBV9 to TRBJ2-2, with 7 bases lining up with TRBD1. V lost 3 bases and J lost 3; bases outside the gene matches: 8. The CDR3 consists of 16 residues. The germline gives CDR1 SGDLS, CDR2 YYNGEE. The CDR3 region is CASSGGYRGDTGELFF. Here the CDR3 DNA reads TGTGCCAGCAGCGGGGGATACAGGGGTGACACCGGGGAGCTGTTTTTT.

On this clonotype itself: Since a much larger clone is just one base distant, this may be a read error. The chain recombines TRBV10-3 with TRBJ1-1; no firm D call. This CDR3 contains 14 residues. Germline CDR1 ENHRY, CDR2 SYGVKD. The CDR3 spells CAISESGPYTEASF. The CDR3 DNA sequence: TGTGCCATCAGTGAGTCCGGCCCCTACACTGAAGCTTCCTTT.

To note about this clonotype: Mismatch with germline at one junction end may stem from a read error. J is TRBJ2-7 and V is TRBV5-3; 10 bases agree with TRBD2. TRBV5-3 is an ORF, and what it does is uncertain. The CDR3 contains 16 residues. CDR3 DNA sequence: TGTGCCAGCAGCTTGGTAACTAGCGGGACAAACTACGAGCAGTACTTC. This gives the protein CASSLVTSGTNYEQYF.

Turning to this clonotype: A read error is possible here, since a much larger clone lies one base away. The chain uses TRBV7-8 and TRBJ2-5; D uncertain. Germline V lookup: CDR1 SGHVS, CDR2 FQNEAQ. V gave up 5 bases and J gave up 2 bases, with 18 bases separating them. This CDR3 comprises 16 residues. The CDR3: CASSLIPRAKQETQYF. The CDR3 DNA is TGTGCCAGCAGCCTTATTCCTAGGGCTAAACAAGAGACCCAGTACTTC.

This clonotype was recorded a few times. This may stem from a read error, because a much larger clone lies one nucleotide away. J is TRBJ2-5 and V is TRBV27; the D gene is possibly TRBD1 (5 bases). This CDR3 spans 13 amino acids. CDR1 and CDR2 (germline): MNHEY, SMNVEV (reference sequence). In DNA, the CDR3 is TGTGCCGGCAGTTTGGGGCACCAAGAGACCCAGTACTTC. Its protein product is CAGSLGHQETQYF.

This chain uses TRBV6-2 or TRBV6-3 with TRBJ2-1; 9 bases are shared with TRBD2. In germline, CDR1 is MNHEY, CDR2 SVGEGT. This CDR3 comprises 16 residues. V gave up 5 bases and J gave up 7 bases; unmatched junction bases: 12. The CDR3 reads CASSTLWASGNNEQFF. The CDR3 DNA is TGTGCCAGCAGTACTCTTTGGGCTAGCGGGAATAATGAGCAGTTCTTC.

This clonotype was seen only a few times. The chain combines TRBV6-1 with TRBJ1-4; TRBD1 matches 7 bases. Per germline, CDR1 MNHNS and CDR2 SASEGT. The CDR3 contains 16 residues. V was pared by 3 bases and J by 9 bases, with 13 bases of the junction left unmatched. Here the CDR3 reads CASSDILQGIWKKLFF. The DNA of the CDR3 is TGTGCCAGCAGTGATATACTACAGGGGATATGGAAAAAACTGTTTTTT.

The table lists this clonotype with a few counts. V usage is TRBV13 and J usage is TRBJ2-7, with 16 positions matching TRBD2. The germline CDR1 and CDR2 sequences are PRHDT and FYEKMQ (reference sequence). J was trimmed by 2 bases and V by 5 bases; bases with no gene match: 6. The CDR3 is 17 amino acids. The CDR3 is CASSLGLAGGSTYEQYF. CDR3 bases: TGTGCCAGCAGCCTGGGACTAGCGGGAGGGTCCACCTACGAGCAGTACTTC.

The sample holds many counts of this clonotype. The chain carries TRBV2 and TRBJ1-5; 7 nucleotides align to TRBD1. Germline V gene sequence: CDR1 SNHLY, CDR2 FYNNEI. V gave up 5 bases and J gave up 3 bases; unmatched junction bases: 16. The CDR3 extends over 18 amino acids. The CDR3 spells CASSPSSLGQNYNQPQHF. As DNA, the CDR3 is TGTGCCAGCAGTCCCTCGTCCCTGGGACAGAATTACAATCAGCCCCAGCATTTT.

On this clonotype itself: With a much larger clone just one base away, this may be a read error. This chain joins TRBV19 and TRBJ1-6; TRBD1 matches 7 bases. The CDR3 has 15 amino acids. Germline V lookup: CDR1 LNHDA, CDR2 SQIVND (reference sequence). The CDR3 coding sequence is TGTACCAGTAGTTTGTGGACAGGCGAGGAGTCACCCCTCCACTTT. It encodes CTSSLWTGEESPLHF.

This clonotype showed up just a few times. The CDR3, as DNA: TGTGCCAGCAGCCAAGCGGGAGAGGTCGATGAGCAGTTCTTC. It encodes CASSQAGEVDEQFF. V gene TRBV4-2 combines with J gene TRBJ2-1; maybe TRBD2 (6 bases). Trimming stripped 1 base from V and 8 bases from J, with 12 bases between. The CDR3 runs to 14 residues. Per germline, CDR1 LGHNA and CDR2 YNFKEQ.

This clonotype was observed many times. The chain combines TRBV4-1 with TRBJ2-7; 8 bases map to TRBD2. CDR3 length: 15 residues. V lost 1 base and J lost 4; bases outside the gene matches: 6. Germline CDR1 MGHRA, CDR2 YSYEKL. CDR3 in DNA: TGCGCCAGCAGCCAAGGCGGGGGACTAGGGTACGAGCAGTACTTC. Translated, it gives CASSQGGGLGYEQYF.

This clonotype appeared a few times. A much larger clonotype is one base distant, so this may be a read error. The chain links TRBV20-1 to TRBJ2-7; 9 bases are shared with TRBD2. The CDR3 is 17 amino acids. The germline gives CDR1 DFQATT, CDR2 SNEGSKA (reference sequence). The CDR3 region has the DNA TGCAGTACTAGTTCCGCGGGGGGGGCCGGACCAGCCTACGAGCAGTACTTC. Translation: CSTSSAGGAGPAYEQYF.

This clonotype has only one observation. The rearrangement links TRBV6-2 or TRBV6-3 to TRBJ2-1; 8 bases match TRBD2. There are 16 residues in the CDR3. The germline V gene has CDR1 MNHEY and CDR2 SVGEGT. Trimming took 2 bases from V and 3 from J; bases not matched to a gene: 6. The CDR3 is CASSYEVAGIYNEQFF. As DNA, the CDR3 is TGTGCCAGCAGTTACGAGGTAGCGGGAATCTACAATGAGCAGTTCTTC.

CDR3 in DNA: TGTGCCAGCAGTACCAGGAACGAGGACAGGTACAATGAGCAGTTCTTC. Translated, it gives CASSTRNEDRYNEQFF. This chain joins TRBV6-6 and TRBJ2-1; TRBD1 matches at 7 bases. Germline V gives CDR1 MNHNY, CDR2 SVGAGI (reference sequence). This CDR3 is 16 amino acids long. Trimming at V came to 5 bases and at J to 4 bases, leaving 11 bases not matched to a gene.

This clonotype was seen at least ten times. This chain joins TRBV6-6 and TRBJ1-4, with TRBD1 matching over 9 bases. With V trimmed by 8 bases and J by 7 bases, 5 bases remained unmatched. The CDR3 runs to 13 residues. Germline V CDR1 and CDR2: MNHNY, SVGAGI (reference sequence). The DNA of the CDR3 is TGTGCCAGCCGCCGGGACAGGGCTGAAAAACTGTTTTTT. The encoded protein is CASRRDRAEKLFF.